This is a list of T cell receptor beta chains from one sample in a study of T cell repertoires in cytomegalovirus infection. These receptors have no known antigen. A single record per CDR3 protein comes from TCRdb applying MiXCR to the reads. The table lists 140,000 to 150,000 distinct CDR3 sequences, about 31% of them singletons, with 45% to 60% in the top ten. The sequenced sample was CD8+ T cells from cultured PBMCs, obtained from culture after CMV antigen stimulation. All receptors come from a human donor in good health (CMV status not recorded). Some clones in this sample may be carry-over from other donors' samples. Each CDR3 is given with its conserved first and last residue. The D gene is left open where the match is weak. Not every row has a clone size; where given, it reads once, few, many or a size class.

d_call	cdr3_length	j_call	v_call	clone_size	cdr3_nt	cdr3_aa
-	17	TRBJ2-4	TRBV7-6	-	TGTGCCAGCAGCTTGGATCCGGGGAAAGGGGCCAAAAACATTCAGTACTTC	CASSLDPGKGAKNIQYF
TRBD2	14	TRBJ2-7	TRBV6-6	many	TGTGCCAGCAGTCCGGGACTAGCGGCCTACGAGCAGTACTTC	CASSPGLAAYEQYF
TRBD1	12	TRBJ1-1	TRBV6-8	-	TGTGCCACCCGGGACAGGGGGCATGCAGCTTTCTTT	CATRDRGHAAFF
-	14	TRBJ2-2	TRBV7-6	many	TGTGCCAGCAGATTTGACATGAACACCGGGGAGCTGTTTTTT	CASRFDMNTGELFF
TRBD2	20	TRBJ2-7	TRBV27	few	TGTGCCAGCAGTTTTCAGGGGCCGCTAGGGACTAGCGGGGGGGCGATCGAGCAGTACTTC	CASSFQGPLGTSGGAIEQYF
-	13	TRBJ1-5	TRBV27	-	TGTGCCAGCAGTGCCACTCCGTTAGAGCCCCAGCATTTT	CASSATPLEPQHF
-	17	TRBJ2-6	TRBV28	few	TGTGCCAGCAGTTTGCCACGGGGGAACTCTGGGGCCAACGTCCTGACTTTC	CASSLPRGNSGANVLTF
-	12	TRBJ1-1	TRBV7-9	few	TGTGCCAGCAGCCAGACAGTGACTGAAGCTTTCTTT	CASSQTVTEAFF
-	12	TRBJ2-7	TRBV12-5	few	TGTGCTAGTGGTTTGGCATACTACGAGCAGTACTTC	CASGLAYYEQYF
-	19	TRBJ2-7	TRBV7-9	-	TGTGCCAGCAGCTCCCGCGGCTTAATTGGAGAAACTGACCTCTACGAGCAGTACTTC	CASSSRGLIGETDLYEQYF
-	14	TRBJ2-7	TRBV5-6	few	TGTGCCAGCAGCTTCCGGGACAACGCCGTCGAGCAGTACTTC	CASSFRDNAVEQYF
-	12	TRBJ1-5	TRBV27	-	TGTGCCAGCACTACAGGGTCTAGGCCCCAGCATTTT	CASTTGSRPQHF
TRBD1	16	TRBJ1-1	TRBV4-1	-	TGCGCCAGCAGCCTGAATCCGGGACAGGCCTACACTGAAGCTTTCTTT	CASSLNPGQAYTEAFF
-	14	TRBJ2-2	TRBV20-1	-	TGCAGTGCTGACGGCCCCTCGAACACCGGGGAGCTGTTTTTT	CSADGPSNTGELFF
TRBD2	16	TRBJ2-3	TRBV28	few	TGTGCCAGCAGTTTCCTAACTAGCGGGGGTCTGTATACGCAGTATTTT	CASSFLTSGGLYTQYF
TRBD1	16	TRBJ1-1	TRBV6-5	few	TGTGCCAGCAGACCGGGACAGTTTTCAATGAACACTGAAGCTTTCTTT	CASRPGQFSMNTEAFF
-	14	TRBJ2-5	TRBV7-2	few	TGTGCCAGCAGCTCCCGTGAATTCCAAGAGACCCAGTACTTC	CASSSREFQETQYF
TRBD1	13	TRBJ2-3	TRBV27	-	TGTGCCAGCCGGGACAGGGGCACAGATACGCAGTATTTT	CASRDRGTDTQYF
-	17	TRBJ1-6	TRBV27	-	TGTGCCAGCACCACAGGGAGGGCTAGCTCCTATAATTCACCCCTCCACTTT	CASTTGRASSYNSPLHF
-	13	TRBJ2-3	TRBV2	-	TGTGCCAGCAGTCTGAAGGCGCTTAGGGACACCCTTTTT	CASSLKALRDTLF
-	12	TRBJ2-5	TRBV3-1	-	TGTGCCAGCAGCCCGTTCGGTGAGACCCAGTACTTC	CASSPFGETQYF
TRBD1	16	TRBJ2-7	TRBV7-8	-	TGTGCCAGCAGCTTAACCACCGGGACAGGGCCGGACGAGCAGTACTTC	CASSLTTGTGPDEQYF
-	13	TRBJ1-6	TRBV6-4	-	TGTGCCAGCAGTGACTCACGGGTTTCACCCCTCCACTTT	CASSDSRVSPLHF
TRBD1	16	TRBJ1-6	TRBV4-1	few	TGCGCCAGCAGCCAAGAGAGGGGGCTTTATAATTCACCCCTCCACTTT	CASSQERGLYNSPLHF
TRBD1	14	TRBJ1-1	TRBV11-2	many	TGTGCCAGCAGCCTAAGGACAGGGGGCACTGAAGCTTTCTTT	CASSLRTGGTEAFF
TRBD2	14	TRBJ2-5	TRBV6-1	few	TGTGCCAGCACCCTTGGGGGGGGCCAAGAGACCCAGTACTTC	CASTLGGGQETQYF
-	11	TRBJ2-5	TRBV20-1	few	TGCAGTGCCCAAAGGGAAGAGACCCAGTACTTC	CSAQREETQYF
-	16	TRBJ2-7	TRBV5-6	once	TGTGCCAGCAGCGCGACGATCGGGACACGATCCTACGAGCAGTACTTC	CASSATIGTRSYEQYF
-	18	TRBJ2-2	TRBV4-1	few	TGCGCCAGCAGCCAAGATATCTACAGAGCTCTGGACACCGGGGAGCTGTTTTTT	CASSQDIYRALDTGELFF
-	16	TRBJ2-1	TRBV7-6	few	TGTGCCAGCAGCTTCAAAAAGGGTAGCTCCTACAATGAGCAGTTCTTC	CASSFKKGSSYNEQFF
-	14	TRBJ2-7	TRBV4-1	few	TGCGCCAGCAGCCAAGGGGCGAGTCCCTACGAGCAGTACTTC	CASSQGASPYEQYF
-	11	TRBJ2-1	TRBV20-1	-	TGCAATGCCCAACTCGTCAGTGAGCAGTTCTTC	CNAQLVSEQFF
-	19	TRBJ1-3	TRBV19	-	TGTGCCAGTAGTATAGATCCGGTTTTATTCCCAGGGACGGGAAACACCATATATTTT	CASSIDPVLFPGTGNTIYF
TRBD1	16	TRBJ2-7	TRBV7-6	-	TGTGCCAGCAGCCTGGCTGGTTCAGGACAGGGTGGCGAGCAGTACTTC	CASSLAGSGQGGEQYF
-	16	TRBJ1-1	TRBV12-3/TRBV12-4	-	TGTGCCAGCAGTACCCCCGGGTCTGGGCCCGGCACTGAAGCTTTCTTT	CASSTPGSGPGTEAFF
-	12	TRBJ2-1	TRBV28	-	TGTGCCAGCAGTAACCTGCGAGGGGAGCAGTTCTTC	CASSNLRGEQFF
TRBD2	12	TRBJ2-1	TRBV25-1	-	TGTGCCAGCAGATACGGGGGGAATGAGCAGTTCTTC	CASRYGGNEQFF
TRBD1	15	TRBJ2-3	TRBV7-9	-	TGTGCCAGCAGCGCCGGACAGGGGGCGACAGATACGCAGTATTTT	CASSAGQGATDTQYF
TRBD1	13	TRBJ2-7	TRBV6-6	many	TGTGCCGCCGCCCAGGGGGCGAAGAACGAGCAGTACTTC	CAAAQGAKNEQYF
TRBD1	13	TRBJ1-1	TRBV10-3	-	TGTGCCATCAGTGGGGACAGGAACACTGAAGCTTTCTTT	CAISGDRNTEAFF
-	12	TRBJ2-7	TRBV27	-	TGTGCCAGCAGAGCACTCTCCTACGAGCAGTACTTC	CASRALSYEQYF
-	13	TRBJ1-5	TRBV6-5	-	TGTGCCAGCGCCGACAGGTCCAATCAGCCCCAGCATTTT	CASADRSNQPQHF
TRBD1	16	TRBJ2-5	TRBV2	-	TGTGCCAGCAGGCTACAGGGGGCGGGTTGGGGAGAGACCCAGTACTTC	CASRLQGAGWGETQYF
TRBD2	13	TRBJ2-1	TRBV28	many	TGTGCCAGCAGTTTGCTAGCGGGGGATGAGCAGTTCTTC	CASSLLAGDEQFF
-	15	TRBJ2-5	TRBV24-1	few	TGTGCCACCAGTGATTTCCAGGGGAGCCAAGAGACCCAGTACTTC	CATSDFQGSQETQYF
TRBD1	13	TRBJ1-2	TRBV7-4	-	TGTGCCAGCAGCCCAGTGGACAGGGACGGCTACACCTTC	CASSPVDRDGYTF
-	14	TRBJ1-5	TRBV27	-	TGTGCCAGCAAGACTTGGGGGAATAGTCAGCCCCAGCATTTT	CASKTWGNSQPQHF
TRBD1	15	TRBJ2-7	TRBV27	-	TGTGCCAGCAGTTCGCCCGGGACAGGTTCCTACGAGCAGTACTTC	CASSSPGTGSYEQYF
-	13	TRBJ2-7	TRBV4-2	few	TGTGCCAGCAGCGCGGGACAGACCTACGAGCAGTACTTC	CASSAGQTYEQYF
TRBD1	16	TRBJ2-4	TRBV5-6	once	TGTGCCAGCAGCTGGACCTGGACAGGGGGCGAAAACATTCAGTACTTC	CASSWTWTGGENIQYF
TRBD1	15	TRBJ2-1	TRBV18	-	TGTGCCAGCTCATCACAGGGGAGCTCCTACAATGAGCAGTTCTTC	CASSSQGSSYNEQFF
TRBD1	11	TRBJ1-1	TRBV20-1	-	TGCAGTGCCACGATGGGACAGGGGGCTTTCTTT	CSATMGQGAFF
-	15	TRBJ2-2	TRBV7-6	-	TGTGCCAGCAGCTTAAGGGGGGGCTACACCGGGGAGCTGTTTTTT	CASSLRGGYTGELFF
TRBD1	12	TRBJ1-2	TRBV20-1	-	TGCAGTGCCGAGGACAGGGATTATGGCTACACCTTC	CSAEDRDYGYTF
-	15	TRBJ1-3	TRBV20-1	many	TGCAGTGCTACCTACCCTTGGGGTTCTGGAAACACCATATATTTT	CSATYPWGSGNTIYF
-	15	TRBJ1-5	TRBV7-8	-	TGTGCCAGCAGCCCATACTACGATAGCAATCAGCCCCAGCATTTT	CASSPYYDSNQPQHF
-	13	TRBJ1-6	TRBV10-3	-	TGTGCCATCAGTGACGGCAATAATTCACCCCTCCACTTT	CAISDGNNSPLHF
-	16	TRBJ1-2	TRBV7-6	few	TGTGCCAGCAGCTTAGGCGGGGGGGACTCTAACTATGGCTACACCTTC	CASSLGGGDSNYGYTF
-	13	TRBJ2-1	TRBV29-1	-	TGCAGCGCTCCCAGGAGCTCCTACAATGAGCAGTTCTTC	CSAPRSSYNEQFF